The source of this T cell receptor beta chain is a study of blood T cell repertoires in COVID-19. Study context: Samples representing acute and convalescent COVID-19 were sourced from the United States, Italy and Spain. Sample material is recorded as cDNA or gDNA derived from T cells, B-cell-depleted T cells, or PBMCs.

The CDR3 is made up of 15 amino acids. Germline CDR1 is MNHEY and CDR2 is SVGAGI. The junction had 6 bases not matched to a gene; V was cut back by 2 bases and J by 4 bases. Per the original methods: Amplified reference gene primers provided the basis for estimating nucleated cell counts. Libraries were prepared by immunoSEQ multiplex PCR; TCRdb keeps only in-frame clonotypes and omits some of them. V and J calls and clone size are those listed in that table; D and trimming were worked out from the DNA. The data show 110,000 to 150,000 clones, 75% to 85% seen once. Material: peripheral blood. This TCR came from a man in his forties or fifties with acute or convalescent COVID-19. This sequence joins TRBV6-5 and TRBJ2-7; 9 bases match TRBD2. Written as DNA, the CDR3 is TGTGCCAGCAGTTACCGGGGCGGGGGGGATTACGAGCAGTACTTC. Translating gives CASSYRGGGDYEQYF.